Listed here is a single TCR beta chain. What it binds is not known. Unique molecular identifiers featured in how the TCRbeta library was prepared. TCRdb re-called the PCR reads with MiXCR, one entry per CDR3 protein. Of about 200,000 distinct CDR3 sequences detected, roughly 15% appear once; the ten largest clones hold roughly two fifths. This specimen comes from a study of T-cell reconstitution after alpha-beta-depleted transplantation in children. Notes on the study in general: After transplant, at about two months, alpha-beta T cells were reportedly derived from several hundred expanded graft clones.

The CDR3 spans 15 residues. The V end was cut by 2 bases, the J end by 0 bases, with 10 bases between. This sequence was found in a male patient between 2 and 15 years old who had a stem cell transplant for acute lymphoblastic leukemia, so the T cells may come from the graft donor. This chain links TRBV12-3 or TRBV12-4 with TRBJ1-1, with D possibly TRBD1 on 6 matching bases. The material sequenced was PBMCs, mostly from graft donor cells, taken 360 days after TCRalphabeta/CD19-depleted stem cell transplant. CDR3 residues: CASSLPPGVNTEAFF. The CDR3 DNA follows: TGTGCCAGCAGTTTACCCCCAGGGGTGAACACTGAAGCTTTCTTT.